These 17 T cell receptor beta chains originate from one sample sequenced in a study of technical replicates of blood from a handful of donors. The protocol was immunoSEQ multiplex PCR, while the TCRdb copy is restricted to in-frame clones and leaves out a portion. The sample records 60,000 to 80,000 clones, about 91% being singletons. Sequenced material: T cells isolated from PBMCs. Receptor source: a human donor in good health.

The chain joins TRBV7-2 to TRBJ2-1; 14 bases match TRBD2. The CDR3 is 17 residues long. Losses at the gene ends were 5 bases for V and 3 bases for J; bases not matched to a gene: 6. Germline values: CDR1 SGHTA, CDR2 FQGNSA. CDR3: CASSPGLAGGIYNEQFF. The CDR3, as DNA: TGTGCCAGCAGCCCCGGACTAGCGGGAGGTATCTACAATGAGCAGTTCTTC.

The V gene is TRBV27, the J gene TRBJ2-3, with TRBD2 as a possible D gene (6 bases). Germline CDR1 reads MNHEY; CDR2 reads SMNVEV (reference sequence). This CDR3 contains 13 residues. V was trimmed by 4 bases and J by 6 bases, leaving 11 bases between them. CDR3 nucleotides: TGTGCCAGCAGTTATGCTGCGGGGGATACGCAGTATTTT. This encodes CASSYAAGDTQYF.

The chain employs TRBV10-3 and TRBJ1-1; 8 bases map to TRBD1. J gave up 10 bases and V 2 bases, and 0 bases lay outside the gene matches. CDR3 length equals 11 residues. Germline V CDR1 and CDR2: ENHRY, SYGVKD. The CDR3 sequence: CAISEDRGAFF. The DNA of the CDR3 is TGTGCCATCAGTGAGGACAGGGGAGCTTTCTTT.

This sequence joins TRBV15 and TRBJ2-1; TRBD2 agrees at 13 bases. Germline trimming cut 3 bases from V and 7 bases from J; bases unmatched to any gene: 12. There are 18 residues in the CDR3. CDR1 is LNHNV and CDR2 is YYDKDF in the germline V gene (reference sequence). The CDR3 protein is CATSSLETSGRTGNEQFF. The DNA of the CDR3 is TGTGCCACCAGCAGTCTAGAGACTAGCGGGAGGACAGGGAATGAGCAGTTCTTC.

This chain joins TRBV10-1 and TRBJ1-1; 7 nucleotides agree with TRBD1. Germline CDR1 reads WNHNN; CDR2 reads SYGVQD (reference sequence). V was clipped by 0 bases and J by 3 bases; unmatched bases: 1. This CDR3 spans 14 amino acids. This CDR3 reads CASSESRGHTEAFF. CDR3 coding DNA: TGCGCCAGCAGTGAGTCAAGGGGGCACACTGAAGCTTTCTTT.

This sequence joins TRBV4-2 and TRBJ1-1; D not certain. Germline V CDR1 and CDR2: LGHNA, YNFKEQ. The ends were cut back, 5 bases at V and 4 bases at J, with 14 bases in the middle. The CDR3 spans 14 residues. In DNA form, the CDR3 reads TGTGCCAGCAGCGCCTTGGAACAGATCACTGAAGCTTTCTTT. Protein: CASSALEQITEAFF.

This clone was seen a few times. CDR3 in amino acids: CAWSWDREIEAFF. CDR3 sequence (DNA): TGTGCCTGGAGCTGGGACAGGGAAATCGAGGCTTTCTTT. This chain connects TRBV30 to TRBJ1-1; the match to TRBD1 covers 9 bases. V shed 3 bases, J shed 11 bases, and the junction held 10 bases outside the gene matches. The CDR3 totals 13 residues. Germline V gene data show CDR1 as GTSNPN and CDR2 as SVGIG (reference sequence).

The chain is built from TRBV6-1 and TRBJ1-5; D remains ambiguous. The CDR3 length is 13 residues. V lost 2 bases, J lost 0 bases, and 2 bases lay in between. Germline values: CDR1 MNHNS, CDR2 SASEGT. CDR3 in amino acids: CASSEYSNQPQHF. CDR3 coding DNA: TGTGCCAGCAGTGAATATAGCAATCAGCCCCAGCATTTT.

The V call is TRBV28, the J call TRBJ1-5, with 9 positions matching TRBD1. The length of the CDR3 is 14 residues. Unmatched junction bases numbered 2, after V lost 5 bases and J lost 3 bases. Germline V lookup: CDR1 MDHEN, CDR2 SYDVKM. CDR3 DNA: TGTGCCAGCAGTGGGACAGGGACCAATCAGCCCCAGCATTTT. This encodes CASSGTGTNQPQHF.

The chain is built from TRBV27 and TRBJ2-5, with 11 bases aligning to TRBD2. J gave up 2 bases and V 0 bases, and 11 bases lay outside the gene matches. Per germline, CDR1 MNHEY and CDR2 SMNVEV (reference sequence). CDR3 length: 19 residues. CDR3 amino acids: CASSLSYPGTSGTQETQYF. DNA for the CDR3: TGTGCCAGCAGTTTATCTTACCCAGGGACTAGCGGTACTCAAGAGACCCAGTACTTC.

This chain joins TRBV9 and TRBJ2-1; possible D gene TRBD2, 5 bases. Germline V gene data show CDR1 as SGDLS and CDR2 as YYNGEE. V lost 3 bases, J lost 10 bases, and 17 bases lay in between. This CDR3 region has 14 residues. The CDR3 region has the DNA TGTGCCAGCAGCGCCGGGGTCAATCCTGGGGAGCAGTTCTTC. Translating gives CASSAGVNPGEQFF.

The J gene is TRBJ2-3, the V gene TRBV5-1, with D possibly matching TRBD2 (5 bases). The germline V gene encodes CDR1 SGHRS and CDR2 YFSETQ. Trimming removed 1 base at V and 2 bases at J, with 14 bases between. The CDR3 consists of 16 residues. The CDR3 DNA reads TGCGCCAGCAGCTTGTACTCGGGAATACCCACAGATACGCAGTATTTT. Its translation: CASSLYSGIPTDTQYF.

The V call is TRBV6-1, the J call TRBJ1-1; D may be TRBD1 (5 bases). The ends were cut back, 7 bases at V and 6 bases at J, with 12 bases in the middle. Germline V lookup: CDR1 MNHNS, CDR2 SASEGT. CDR3 length: 12 residues. The CDR3 bases are TGTGCCAGCACCTGGGGGGGGGCTGAAGCTTTCTTT. Translating gives CASTWGGAEAFF.

The chain carries TRBV27 and TRBJ1-1; a weak D match, TRBD1 (5 bases). The germline gives CDR1 MNHEY, CDR2 SMNVEV (reference sequence). The CDR3 is 13 amino acids. V shed 2 bases and J shed 3 bases, with 7 bases lying between them. The CDR3 sequence is CASSLPGDTEAFF. The CDR3, as DNA: TGTGCCAGCAGTTTACCGGGGGACACTGAAGCTTTCTTT.

In its sample, this clone was seen once. The chain has TRBV4-3 and TRBJ2-7; no reliable D call. This CDR3 region has 15 residues. The V and J ends lost 1 base and 3 bases respectively, with 13 bases between them. In germline, CDR1 is LGHNA, CDR2 YSLEER. The CDR3: CASSQGFSESYEQYF. The CDR3 nucleotides are TGCGCCAGCAGCCAAGGGTTTTCAGAAAGCTACGAGCAGTACTTC.

The CDR3 DNA is TGTGCCAGCAGTGAATGGACAGGGACCGATGGCTACACCTTC. This codes for CASSEWTGTDGYTF. The rearrangement uses TRBV2 and TRBJ1-2; TRBD1 matches at 8 bases. CDR3 length: 14 amino acids. V lost 2 bases, J lost 6 bases, and 5 bases stayed unmatched. Germline CDR1 reads SNHLY; CDR2 reads FYNNEI.

This chain links TRBV6-6 with TRBJ1-2; no clear D. V was shortened by 4 bases and J by 8 bases, with 17 bases between the two germline ends. Per the germline V gene, CDR1 is MNHNY and CDR2 is SVGAGI (reference sequence). This CDR3 has 14 residues. The CDR3 nucleotides read TGTGCCAGCAGTTCATCCGCAGCCTCTAGAGGCTACACCTTC. Translation: CASSSSAASRGYTF.